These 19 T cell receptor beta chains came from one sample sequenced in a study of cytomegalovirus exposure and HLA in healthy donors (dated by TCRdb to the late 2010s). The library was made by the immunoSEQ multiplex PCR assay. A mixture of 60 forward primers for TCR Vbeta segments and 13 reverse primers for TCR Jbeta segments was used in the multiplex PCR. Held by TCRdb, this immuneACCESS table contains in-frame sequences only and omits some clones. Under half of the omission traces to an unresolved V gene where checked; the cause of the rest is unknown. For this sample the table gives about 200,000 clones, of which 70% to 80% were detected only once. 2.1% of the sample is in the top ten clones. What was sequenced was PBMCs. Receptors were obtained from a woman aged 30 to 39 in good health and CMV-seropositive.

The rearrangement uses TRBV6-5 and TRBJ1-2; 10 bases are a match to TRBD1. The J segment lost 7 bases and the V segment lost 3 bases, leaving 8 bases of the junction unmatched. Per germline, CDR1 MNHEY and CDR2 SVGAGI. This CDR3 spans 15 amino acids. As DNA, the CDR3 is TGTGCCAGCAGTTATTCGAGACAGGGGGCGAGTGGCTACACCTTC. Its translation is CASSYSRQGASGYTF.

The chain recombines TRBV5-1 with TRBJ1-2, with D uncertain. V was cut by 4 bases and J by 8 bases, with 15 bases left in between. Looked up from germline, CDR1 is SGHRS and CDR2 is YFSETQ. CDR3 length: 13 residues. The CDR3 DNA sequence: TGCGCCAGCAGCCTTACCCTGGGGAGCGGCTACACCTTC. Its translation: CASSLTLGSGYTF.

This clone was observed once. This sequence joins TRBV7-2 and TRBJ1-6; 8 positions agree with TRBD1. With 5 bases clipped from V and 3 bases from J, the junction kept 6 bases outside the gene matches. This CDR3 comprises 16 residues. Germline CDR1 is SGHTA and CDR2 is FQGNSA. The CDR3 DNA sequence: TGTGCCAGCAGCCCCGGGACAGGTCTCTATAATTCACCCCTCCACTTT. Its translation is CASSPGTGLYNSPLHF.

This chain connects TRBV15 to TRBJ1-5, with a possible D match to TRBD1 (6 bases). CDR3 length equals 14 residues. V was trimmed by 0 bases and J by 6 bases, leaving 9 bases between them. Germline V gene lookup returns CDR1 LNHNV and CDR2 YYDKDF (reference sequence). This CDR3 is CATSRDRGAQPQHF. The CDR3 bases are TGTGCCACCAGCAGAGACAGGGGAGCTCAGCCCCAGCATTTT. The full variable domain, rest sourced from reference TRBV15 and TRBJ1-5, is DAMVIQNPRYQVTQFGKPVTLSCSQTLNHNVMYWYQQKSSQAPKLLFHYYDKDFNNEADTPDNFQSRRPNTSFCFLDIRSPGLGDTAMYLCATSRDRGAQPQHFGDGTRLSIL.

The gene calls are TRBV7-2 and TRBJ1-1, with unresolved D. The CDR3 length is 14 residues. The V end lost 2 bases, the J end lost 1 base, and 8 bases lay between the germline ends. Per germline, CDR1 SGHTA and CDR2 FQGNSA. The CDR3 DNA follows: TGTGCCAGCAGCTTACTAAGCTCGAACACTGAAGCTTTCTTT. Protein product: CASSLLSSNTEAFF.

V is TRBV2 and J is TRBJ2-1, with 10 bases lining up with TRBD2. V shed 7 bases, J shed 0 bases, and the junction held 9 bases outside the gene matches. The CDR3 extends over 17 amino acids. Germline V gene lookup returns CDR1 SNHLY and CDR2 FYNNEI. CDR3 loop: CASKGLAGASSYNEQFF. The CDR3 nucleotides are TGTGCCAGCAAAGGGCTAGCGGGAGCCAGCTCCTACAATGAGCAGTTCTTC. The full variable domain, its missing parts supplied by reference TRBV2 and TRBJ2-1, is EPEVTQTPSHQVTQMGQEVILRCVPISNHLYFYWYRQILGQKVEFLVSFYNNEISEKSEIFDDQFSVERPDGSNFTLKIRSTKLEDSAMYFCASKGLAGASSYNEQFFGPGTRLTVL.

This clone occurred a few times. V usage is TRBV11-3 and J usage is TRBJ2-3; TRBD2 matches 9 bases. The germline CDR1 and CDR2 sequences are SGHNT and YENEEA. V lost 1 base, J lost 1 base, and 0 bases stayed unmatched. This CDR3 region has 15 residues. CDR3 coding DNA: TGTGCCAGCAGCTTAGGCGGGAGGGGCACAGATACGCAGTATTTT. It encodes CASSLGGRGTDTQYF.

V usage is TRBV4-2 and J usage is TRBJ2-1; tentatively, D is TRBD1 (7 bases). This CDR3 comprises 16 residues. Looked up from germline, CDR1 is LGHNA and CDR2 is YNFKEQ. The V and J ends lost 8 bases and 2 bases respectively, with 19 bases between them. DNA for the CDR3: TGTGCCAGCTCCCCTATGGCGGGACAGACCTACAATGAGCAGTTCTTC. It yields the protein CASSPMAGQTYNEQFF.

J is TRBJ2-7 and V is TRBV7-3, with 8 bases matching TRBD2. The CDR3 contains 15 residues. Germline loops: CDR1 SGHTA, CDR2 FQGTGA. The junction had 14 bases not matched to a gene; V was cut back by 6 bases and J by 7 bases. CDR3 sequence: CASSLSPGRAGEQYF. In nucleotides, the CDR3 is TGTGCCAGCAGTCTCTCACCCGGGAGGGCAGGAGAGCAGTACTTC.

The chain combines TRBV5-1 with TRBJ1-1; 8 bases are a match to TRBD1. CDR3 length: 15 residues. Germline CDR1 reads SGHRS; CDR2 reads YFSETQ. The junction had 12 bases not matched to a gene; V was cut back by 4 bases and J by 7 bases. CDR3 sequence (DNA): TGCGCCAGCAGCACTGACAGGGGCGGAAGAGATGAAGCTTTCTTT. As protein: CASSTDRGGRDEAFF.

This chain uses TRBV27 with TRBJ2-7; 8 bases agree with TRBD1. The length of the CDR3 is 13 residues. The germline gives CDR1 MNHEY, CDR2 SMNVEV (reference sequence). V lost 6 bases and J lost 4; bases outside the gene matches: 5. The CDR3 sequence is CASRSDRGYEQYF. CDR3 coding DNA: TGTGCCAGCAGATCCGACAGGGGTTACGAGCAGTACTTC.

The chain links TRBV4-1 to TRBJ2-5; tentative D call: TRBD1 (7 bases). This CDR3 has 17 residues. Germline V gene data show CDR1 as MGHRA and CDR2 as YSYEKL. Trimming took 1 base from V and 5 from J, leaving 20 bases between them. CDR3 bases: TGCGCCAGCAGCCAAGCTCAGGGGGGAGGAGGGGGGGAGACCCAGTACTTC. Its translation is CASSQAQGGGGGETQYF.

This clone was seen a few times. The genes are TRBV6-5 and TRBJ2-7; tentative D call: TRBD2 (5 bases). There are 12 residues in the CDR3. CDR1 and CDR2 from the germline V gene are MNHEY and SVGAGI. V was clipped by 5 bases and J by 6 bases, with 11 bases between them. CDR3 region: CASSPGVVEQYF. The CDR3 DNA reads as TGTGCCAGCAGTCCCGGGGTAGTCGAGCAGTACTTC.

Here the CDR3 DNA reads TGTGCCAGTAGTACGCGGACAGACTCAAATCAGCCCCAGCATTTT. It encodes CASSTRTDSNQPQHF. The rearrangement uses TRBV19 and TRBJ1-5; perhaps TRBD1 as D (6 bases). The V gene's germline CDR1 is LNHDA and CDR2 SQIVND (reference sequence). This CDR3 has 15 amino acids. Trimming stripped 4 bases from V and 4 bases from J, with 14 bases between.

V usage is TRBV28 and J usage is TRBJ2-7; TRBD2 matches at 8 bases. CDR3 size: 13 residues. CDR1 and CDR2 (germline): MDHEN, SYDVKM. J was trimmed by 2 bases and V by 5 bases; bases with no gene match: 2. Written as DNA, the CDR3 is TGTGCCAGCAGTCCGGGAGGGACCTACGAGCAGTACTTC. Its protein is CASSPGGTYEQYF.

The CDR3 here is CASSRDRGVVGYTF. In DNA form, the CDR3 reads TGTGCCAGCAGTAGGGACAGGGGAGTTGTTGGCTACACCTTC. The chain couples TRBV6-6 to TRBJ1-2; 10 bases line up with TRBD1. In germline, CDR1 is MNHNY, CDR2 SVGAGI (reference sequence). V gave up 5 bases and J gave up 7 bases; unmatched junction bases: 7. This CDR3 region has 14 residues.

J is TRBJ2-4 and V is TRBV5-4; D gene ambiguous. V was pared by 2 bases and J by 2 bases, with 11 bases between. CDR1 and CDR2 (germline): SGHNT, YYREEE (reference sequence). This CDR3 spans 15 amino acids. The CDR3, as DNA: TGTGCCAGCAGCTTTCGGTCCCCGACCAAAAACATTCAGTACTTC. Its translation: CASSFRSPTKNIQYF.

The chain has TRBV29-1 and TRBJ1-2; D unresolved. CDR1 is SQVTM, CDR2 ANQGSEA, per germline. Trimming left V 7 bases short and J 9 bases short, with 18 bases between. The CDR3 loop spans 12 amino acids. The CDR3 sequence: CSGGGKMGSYTF. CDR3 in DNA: TGCAGCGGGGGAGGGAAAATGGGTAGCTACACCTTC. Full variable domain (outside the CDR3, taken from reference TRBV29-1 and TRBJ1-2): SAVISQKPSRDICQRGTSLTIQCQVDSQVTMMFWYRQQPGQSLTLIATANQGSEATYESGFVIDKFPISRPNLTFSTLTVSNMSPEDSSIYLCSGGGKMGSYTFGSGTRLTVV.

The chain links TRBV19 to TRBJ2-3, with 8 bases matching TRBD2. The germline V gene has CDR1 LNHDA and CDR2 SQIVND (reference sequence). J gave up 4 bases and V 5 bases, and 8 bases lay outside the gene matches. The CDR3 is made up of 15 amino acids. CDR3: CASSQAGEGPDTQYF. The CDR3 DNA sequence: TGTGCCAGTAGTCAAGCGGGAGAAGGACCAGATACGCAGTATTTT.